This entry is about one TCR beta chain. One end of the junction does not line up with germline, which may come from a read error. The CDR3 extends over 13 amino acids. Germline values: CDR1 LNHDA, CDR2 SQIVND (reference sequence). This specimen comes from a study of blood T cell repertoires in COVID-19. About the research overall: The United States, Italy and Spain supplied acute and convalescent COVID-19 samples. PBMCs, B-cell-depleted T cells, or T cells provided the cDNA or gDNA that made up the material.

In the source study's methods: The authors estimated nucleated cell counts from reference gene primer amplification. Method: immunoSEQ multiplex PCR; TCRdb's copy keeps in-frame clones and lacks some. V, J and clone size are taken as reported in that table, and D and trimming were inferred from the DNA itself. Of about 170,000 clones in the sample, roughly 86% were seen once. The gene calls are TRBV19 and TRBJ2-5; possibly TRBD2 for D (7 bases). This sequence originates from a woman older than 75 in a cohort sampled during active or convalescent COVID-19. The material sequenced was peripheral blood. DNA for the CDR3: TGCCCCAAGGGGGGGGACTTCAAAGAGACCCAGTACTTC. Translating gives CPKGGDFKETQYF.